Listed here are 6 T cell receptor beta chains from one sample, sequenced in a study of blood T cell repertoires in COVID-19. Measured with immunoSEQ multiplex PCR; TCRdb has only the in-frame clones, and not every one. The sample yields under 200,000 clones, about 80% seen once. Sequencing input: PBMCs or T cells enriched from blood (not recorded which). The receptors here all came from a woman aged 55-75 years with acute COVID-19.

V gene TRBV4-3 combines with J gene TRBJ1-5; no clear D gene. Looked up from germline, CDR1 is LGHNA and CDR2 is YSLEER. The CDR3 contains 15 residues. V shed 0 bases and J shed 7 bases, with 13 bases lying between them. The CDR3 loop is CASSQDGSRGQPQHF. The CDR3 nucleotides read TGCGCCAGCAGCCAAGATGGGTCGAGAGGACAGCCCCAGCATTTT.

DNA of the CDR3: TGTGCCAAAGGGGGGGACGATGAAAAACTGTTTTTT. Its protein is CAKGGDDEKLFF. The chain combines TRBV5-8 with TRBJ1-4; D is perhaps TRBD1 (6 bases). Germline-derived CDR1 and CDR2 are SGHTS and YDEGEE. The CDR3 has 12 residues. V was trimmed by 9 bases and J by 6 bases, leaving 12 bases between them.

This clone was detected only a few times. This CDR3 is also generated by other DNA sequences in the sample. V is TRBV6-6 and J is TRBJ1-2, with 8 bases that match TRBD1. CDR1 is MNHNY and CDR2 is SVGAGI in the germline V gene (reference sequence). This CDR3 spans 13 amino acids. The V and J ends lost 6 bases and 8 bases, in that order; junction bases with no gene match: 8. CDR3 region: CASRRTGLGGYTF. Here the CDR3 DNA reads TGTGCCAGCAGGCGGACAGGGTTGGGGGGCTACACCTTC.

V and J are TRBV10-3 and TRBJ1-4; D call uncertain. V lost 2 bases and J 7 bases, leaving 11 bases between the germline ends. The CDR3 loop spans 14 amino acids. Germline V gives CDR1 ENHRY, CDR2 SYGVKD. The CDR3 region is CAISEGREGEKLFF. The CDR3 DNA follows: TGTGCCATCAGTGAGGGGAGGGAGGGTGAAAAACTGTTTTTT.

The chain employs TRBV7-2 and TRBJ2-1; tentatively, D is TRBD2 (5 bases). The CDR3 runs to 14 residues. In germline, CDR1 is SGHTA, CDR2 FQGNSA. V was pared by 5 bases and J by 7 bases, with 15 bases between. CDR3 DNA: TGTGCCAGCAGCCCCCCAACCTGGGAGAATGAGCAGTTCTTC. Translation: CASSPPTWENEQFF.

This clone was detected only a few times. The chain's CDR3 is CASSFQGYEQYV. Written as DNA, the CDR3 is TGTGCCAGCAGCTTTCAGGGATACGAGCAGTACGTC. This chain links TRBV11-2 with TRBJ2-7; D may be TRBD1 (5 bases). Germline V gene sequence: CDR1 SGHAT, CDR2 FQNNGV. V was shortened by 3 bases and J by 4 bases, with 7 bases between the two germline ends. There are 12 residues in the CDR3.